This note documents a single T cell receptor beta chain sequence. Data came from immunoSEQ multiplex PCR; TCRdb stores just in-frame clones and leaves some out. Here the sample spans approximately 660,000 clones, roughly 90% being singletons. This entry comes from a study of shared T cell receptors in the human thymus. Deletions cut 5 bases from V and 6 bases from J, with 17 bases between. In germline, CDR1 is KGHSH, CDR2 LQKENI. The CDR3 contains 15 residues. The same data also went into a second study, on human thymus T cells. From that paper: Healthy Finnish infants undergoing corrective surgery for congenital heart defects were used as donors. Resections removed during corrective heart surgery provided the thymus tissue used. Thymic and blood repertoires seemed to favor certain V and J genes. Unrelated individuals had highly overlapping thymic repertoires, as reported in related research.

This receptor was obtained from a boy in the first two years of life with a congenital heart defect. The rearrangement joins TRBV18 to TRBJ1-5, with D tentatively TRBD1 (6 bases). Sample: thymocytes. DNA for the CDR3: TGTGCCAGCTCATCAAAGGGGGGGGCAGGTCAGCCCCAGCATTTT. Protein sequence: CASSSKGGAGQPQHF.